The present TCR beta chain was sequenced within a study of blood T cell repertoires in COVID-19. Study as a whole: Whether acute or convalescent, the COVID-19 samples came from the United States, Italy and Spain.

In the case of this clone: Additional DNA sequences in this sample encode the identical CDR3.

Produced via immunoSEQ multiplex PCR; TCRdb's table is partial and in-frame only. The repertoire holds hundreds of thousands of clones, roughly 86% seen once, with roughly 2% in the top ten. The specimen sequenced was PBMCs or T cells enriched from blood (not recorded which). This receptor was obtained from a middle-aged woman with acute COVID-19.

The CDR3 nucleotides are TGTGCCAGCAGTTTGCAGGGGGCCTACGAGCAGTACTTC. Amino acid sequence: CASSLQGAYEQYF. The chain has TRBV12-3 or TRBV12-4 and TRBJ2-7, with 7 positions matching TRBD1. There are 13 residues in the CDR3. The J segment lost 2 bases and the V segment lost 3 bases, leaving 1 base of the junction unmatched.